The source of this T cell receptor (beta chain) is a study of OX40 agonist ivuxolimab in advanced cancers. Study-level points and caveats: Doses of 0.1 to 3.0 mg/kg were accompanied by clonal expansion of CD4+ and CD8+ blood T cells by week 6. CD4+ T cells averaged fewer expanded clones than CD8+ T cells.

Only in-frame clones appear in the TCRdb table, and some are missing; sequencing was by immunoSEQ multiplex PCR. The table shows 55,000 to 65,000 clones, with over 75% occurring only once. Trimming left V 6 bases short and J 0 bases short, with 16 bases between. CDR3 length: 16 amino acids. From germline, CDR1 is ENHRY and CDR2 SYGVKD. As to this clone: Its antigen remains unidentified.

The chain recombines TRBV10-3 with TRBJ2-3, with D perhaps given as TRBD1 or TRBD2 (5 bases each). Specimen: CD4+ or CD8+ T cells sorted from blood, collected in a trial of the OX40 agonist ivuxolimab. The receptor was derived from an adult with an advanced solid tumor such as melanoma, head and neck, liver or kidney cancer. The CDR3 here is CAIRPGPPTSTDTQYF. DNA for the CDR3: TGTGCCATCAGGCCGGGACCTCCAACTAGCACAGATACGCAGTATTTT.